The 30 T cell receptor beta chains listed next were all sequenced from one sample in a study of blood T cell repertoires in COVID-19 (TCRdb year 2020). The library was generated by the immunoSEQ multiplex PCR assay. TCRdb's version of the immuneACCESS table is confined to in-frame rearrangements and falls short of the full clone set. An unresolved V gene accounts for under half of the shortfall where checked; the remainder is of unknown origin. The sample yields about 28,000 clones; 76% were counted once. Of the sample, roughly 40% is held by the ten largest clones. The specimen sequenced was peripheral blood. These receptors all come from a man between 70 and 80 years old with acute or convalescent COVID-19.

This rearrangement joins TRBV15 to TRBJ2-3; a weak D match, TRBD2 (6 bases). V lost 0 bases and J 12 bases, leaving 16 bases between the germline ends. Germline-derived CDR1 and CDR2 are LNHNV and YYDKDF (reference sequence). This CDR3 has 14 amino acids. DNA for the CDR3: TGTGCCACCAGCAGAGATGCCCCGGGAGCCATCCAGTATTTT. Translating gives CATSRDAPGAIQYF.

This sequence joins TRBV3-1 (or the pseudogene TRBV3-2) and TRBJ1-1; the D gene is possibly TRBD1 (5 bases). There are 15 residues in the CDR3. Germline V gene sequence: CDR1 LGHDT, CDR2 YNNKEL (reference sequence). V shed 2 bases and J shed 1 base, with 11 bases lying between them. In nucleotides, the CDR3 is TGTGCCAGCAGCCAAAGGGTTCAGGGGAACACTGAAGCTTTCTTT. The encoded protein is CASSQRVQGNTEAFF.

The rearrangement joins TRBV5-4 to TRBJ1-6; no reliable D call. The length of the CDR3 is 15 residues. V was cut by 4 bases and J by 6 bases, with 14 bases left in between. Germline CDR1 SGHNT, CDR2 YYREEE (reference sequence). This CDR3 is CASSMDGGLNSPLHF. The CDR3 DNA reads TGTGCCAGCAGCATGGACGGAGGGCTTAATTCACCCCTCCACTTT.

The gene calls are TRBV10-3 and TRBJ2-1, with 7 nucleotides matching TRBD2. The CDR3 loop spans 14 amino acids. Germline assignment: CDR1 ENHRY and CDR2 SYGVKD. V dropped 3 bases and J dropped 5; count of bases not matched to a gene: 4. For the CDR3, the DNA is TGTGCCATCAGTGATACTAGCGCGAACAATGAGCAGTTCTTC. Amino acid sequence: CAISDTSANNEQFF.

The rearrangement links TRBV6-5 to TRBJ1-1, with D tentatively TRBD1 (5 bases). The V gene's germline CDR1 is MNHEY and CDR2 SVGAGI. Trimming cost V 7 bases and J 6 bases, with 12 bases left between them. The CDR3 totals 12 residues. This chain's CDR3 is CASKGVGAEAFF. The CDR3 nucleotides are TGTGCCAGCAAAGGGGTTGGGGCTGAAGCTTTCTTT.

The genes are TRBV19 and TRBJ1-2; D gene unclear. The CDR3 consists of 15 residues. Germline V gene sequence: CDR1 LNHDA, CDR2 SQIVND (reference sequence). With 0 bases removed from V and 7 bases from J, the gap between germline ends came to 15 bases. The CDR3 region has the DNA TGTGCCAGTAGTATAGACAGGCCCCTATTGAGTGGCTACACCTTC. Translation gives CASSIDRPLLSGYTF.

This clone was picked up one time. The chain couples TRBV7-2 to TRBJ2-1, with D maybe TRBD2 (6 bases). The CDR3 is made up of 15 amino acids. The germline V and J ends were trimmed by 7 bases and 2 bases, with 15 bases remaining between them. CDR1 is SGHTA and CDR2 is FQGNSA in the germline V gene. CDR3 nucleotides: TGTGCCAGCACCGAGGGGCGGGGTCCCTACAATGAGCAGTTCTTC. This encodes CASTEGRGPYNEQFF.

J is TRBJ1-1 and V is TRBV7-3; the D is unclear. The V gene lost 2 bases and the J gene lost 2 bases, with 9 bases spanning the gap. Germline-derived CDR1 and CDR2 are SGHTA and FQGTGA. The CDR3 contains 14 residues. The CDR3 coding sequence is TGTGCCAGCAGCTTATCAAGGAGAAACACTGAAGCTTTCTTT. The encoded protein is CASSLSRRNTEAFF.

This clone has a single count. This rearrangement joins TRBV18 to TRBJ2-7, with 10 bases aligning to TRBD2. The CDR3 runs to 14 residues. The J segment lost 9 bases and the V segment lost 5 bases, leaving 10 bases of the junction unmatched. CDR1 is KGHSH and CDR2 is LQKENI in the germline V gene. CDR3 coding DNA: TGTGCCAGCTCAAAAGGACTAGCGGAGCAAGGGCAGTACTTC. It codes for CASSKGLAEQGQYF.

This chain connects TRBV9 to TRBJ1-6; a weak D match, TRBD1 (6 bases). CDR1 is SGDLS and CDR2 is YYNGEE in the germline V gene. V dropped 3 bases and J dropped 2 bases, with 9 bases sitting between them. The CDR3 totals 15 residues. CDR3 DNA: TGTGCCAGCAGCGGAGGACAGCCCTATAATTCACCCCTCCACTTT. It specifies CASSGGQPYNSPLHF.

This clone was seen a few times. The rearrangement uses TRBV27 and TRBJ2-7; 12 bases are shared with TRBD2. The V gene end was trimmed by 5 bases and the J gene end by 6 bases; junction bases not matched to a gene: 8. Looked up from germline, CDR1 is MNHEY and CDR2 is SMNVEV (reference sequence). The CDR3 has 15 amino acids. CDR3 loop: CASSPGLAGLAEQYF. The CDR3 DNA follows: TGTGCCAGCAGTCCCGGACTAGCGGGACTCGCCGAGCAGTACTTC.

This rearrangement joins TRBV6-5 to TRBJ1-2, with a possible D match to TRBD1 (5 bases). Germline CDR1 reads MNHEY; CDR2 reads SVGAGI. The CDR3 is made up of 11 amino acids. V lost 8 bases and J lost 8, with 12 bases in between. The CDR3, as DNA: TGTGCCAGCGGTCAGGGTCTCGGCTACACCTTC. It encodes CASGQGLGYTF.

The J gene is TRBJ2-5, the V gene TRBV2, with TRBD2 as a possible D gene (6 bases). Per the germline V gene, CDR1 is SNHLY and CDR2 is FYNNEI. V was trimmed by 3 bases and J by 4 bases, leaving 9 bases between them. This CDR3 region has 13 residues. CDR3 region: CASSDVGRETQYF. The DNA of the CDR3 is TGTGCCAGCAGTGATGTCGGGAGAGAGACCCAGTACTTC.

The chain joins TRBV12-3 or TRBV12-4 to TRBJ2-7, with 7 bases aligning to TRBD2. V shed 5 bases and J 4 bases; nucleotides not matched to a gene: 2. The CDR3 covers 12 residues. The CDR3: CASSAGVYEQYF. The CDR3 nucleotides are TGTGCCAGCAGTGCGGGGGTGTACGAGCAGTACTTC.

This rearrangement joins TRBV7-8 to TRBJ1-4; 7 bases match TRBD1. The CDR3 sequence is 14 residues long. Germline loops: CDR1 SGHVS, CDR2 FQNEAQ. The V gene end was trimmed by 5 bases and the J gene end by 4 bases; junction bases not matched to a gene: 4. The CDR3 bases are TGTGCCAGCAGCCCGGGACAGCATAATGAAAAACTGTTTTTT. Its translation is CASSPGQHNEKLFF.

The gene calls are TRBV28 and TRBJ1-2; possible D gene TRBD1, 5 bases. CDR3 length equals 13 residues. Trimming left V 5 bases short and J 6 bases short, with 13 bases between. From germline, CDR1 is MDHEN and CDR2 SYDVKM. CDR3 loop: CASSLRHRNGYTF. The CDR3 DNA follows: TGTGCCAGCAGTCTCCGCCACAGGAATGGCTACACCTTC.

This chain uses TRBV19 with TRBJ2-1; the match to TRBD2 covers 8 bases. Trimming at V came to 1 base and at J to 3 bases, leaving 5 bases not matched to a gene. Germline CDR1 LNHDA, CDR2 SQIVND (reference sequence). The CDR3 covers 16 residues. The CDR3 sequence: CASSIGTSGVYNEQFF. The CDR3 nucleotides are TGTGCCAGTAGTATAGGAACTAGCGGAGTCTACAATGAGCAGTTCTTC.

This chain joins TRBV6-2 or TRBV6-3 and TRBJ2-5, with unresolved D. V shed 6 bases and J shed 7 bases, with 18 bases lying between them. The CDR3 is 14 amino acids. Germline loops: CDR1 MNHEY, CDR2 SVGEGT. The CDR3 here is CASSSNLMAGTQYF. The CDR3 DNA reads as TGTGCCAGCAGCTCCAACCTCATGGCTGGGACCCAGTACTTC.

The rearrangement links TRBV2 to TRBJ2-7; D not certain. The CDR3 has 14 residues. The germline V gene encodes CDR1 SNHLY and CDR2 FYNNEI. V lost 2 bases and J lost 0, with 8 bases in between. CDR3 coding DNA: TGTGCCAGCAGTGAACGGAGCAGCTCCTACGAGCAGTACTTC. Translated: CASSERSSSYEQYF.

The V call is TRBV27, the J call TRBJ2-5, with 10 bases aligning to TRBD1. The J segment lost 2 bases and the V segment lost 3 bases, leaving 15 bases of the junction unmatched. CDR1 is MNHEY, CDR2 SMNVEV, per germline (reference sequence). CDR3 size: 19 residues. The CDR3 loop reads CASSFVGLGTGELQETQYF. CDR3 nucleotide sequence: TGTGCCAGCAGTTTCGTCGGACTAGGGACAGGGGAACTACAAGAGACCCAGTACTTC.

In its sample, this clone was seen a few times. The gene calls are TRBV7-8 and TRBJ2-1, with TRBD1 matching 10 bases. This CDR3 contains 16 residues. CDR1 and CDR2 from the germline V gene are SGHVS and FQNEAQ. With 1 base clipped from V and 7 bases from J, the junction kept 7 bases outside the gene matches. The CDR3 is CASSLGWTGGRNEQFF. CDR3 DNA: TGTGCCAGCAGCTTAGGTTGGACAGGGGGTCGGAATGAGCAGTTCTTC.

This CDR3 is CASSRSGVSSNEQFF. The CDR3 nucleotides are TGTGCCAGCAGCAGGTCGGGAGTTTCAAGCAATGAGCAGTTCTTC. The chain carries TRBV28 and TRBJ2-1, with TRBD2 as a possible D gene (6 bases). This CDR3 spans 15 amino acids. CDR1 MDHEN and CDR2 SYDVKM come from the germline V gene. The V end was cut by 6 bases, the J end by 6 bases, with 18 bases between.

The CDR3 loop is CASSTGTPGRQQYF. In nucleotides, the CDR3 is TGTGCCAGCAGTACCGGGACACCCGGACGGCAGCAGTACTTC. This rearrangement joins TRBV27 to TRBJ2-7, with D perhaps matching TRBD1 (6 bases). Germline values: CDR1 MNHEY, CDR2 SMNVEV (reference sequence). This CDR3 is 14 amino acids long. V gave up 5 bases and J gave up 8 bases, with 19 bases separating them.

The CDR3 protein is CASSESVGGDRGYGYGYTF. CDR3 coding DNA: TGTGCCAGCAGTGAATCCGTCGGCGGAGACAGGGGGTATGGCTATGGCTACACCTTC. The chain recombines TRBV6-1 with TRBJ1-2; 9 bases line up with TRBD1. The junction had 17 bases not matched to a gene; V was cut back by 2 bases and J by 4 bases. CDR3 length equals 19 residues. CDR1 is MNHNS and CDR2 is SASEGT in the germline V gene.

The chain has TRBV28 and TRBJ1-2; D gene ambiguous. CDR3 length: 13 amino acids. V lost 8 bases, J lost 2 bases, and 12 bases lay in between. Germline CDR1 reads MDHEN; CDR2 reads SYDVKM. The CDR3 nucleotides read TGTGCCAGCGGGCCTAATGGAAACTATGGCTACACCTTC. As protein: CASGPNGNYGYTF.

V is TRBV3-1 (or the pseudogene TRBV3-2) and J is TRBJ2-5; D is possibly TRBD1 (6 bases). Between the trimmed V and J ends, which lost 1 base and 5 bases, there was a span of 11 bases. CDR1 LGHDT and CDR2 YNNKEL come from the germline V gene (reference sequence). The length of the CDR3 is 14 residues. The CDR3 coding sequence is TGTGCCAGCAGCCAAGGGAGGACAGTTGAGACCCAGTACTTC. Amino acid sequence: CASSQGRTVETQYF.

This clone was counted a single time. The chain joins TRBV27 to TRBJ2-3; 12 bases fit TRBD2. CDR3 size: 19 residues. With 2 bases clipped from V and 2 bases from J, the junction kept 11 bases outside the gene matches. CDR1 is MNHEY and CDR2 is SMNVEV in the germline V gene (reference sequence). This CDR3 reads CASSLQPSGGAANTDTQYF. The CDR3 nucleotides are TGTGCCAGCAGTTTACAGCCTAGCGGGGGGGCCGCAAACACAGATACGCAGTATTTT.

The chain carries TRBV9 and TRBJ1-3, with D hard to call. Germline-derived CDR1 and CDR2 are SGDLS and YYNGEE. V was cut by 0 bases and J by 2 bases, with 12 bases left in between. The CDR3 sequence is 16 residues long. This chain's CDR3 is CASSVGSLAAGNTIYF. The DNA for the CDR3 is TGTGCCAGCAGCGTAGGGTCACTTGCCGCTGGAAACACCATATATTTT.

J is TRBJ2-1 and V is TRBV11-2; 8 nucleotides line up with TRBD1. With 6 bases clipped from V and 3 bases from J, the junction kept 7 bases outside the gene matches. There are 15 residues in the CDR3. In germline, CDR1 is SGHAT, CDR2 FQNNGV. CDR3 loop: CASRTGTGIYNEQFF. CDR3 DNA sequence: TGTGCCAGCAGAACCGGGACAGGTATCTACAATGAGCAGTTCTTC.

This chain uses TRBV5-4 with TRBJ2-1; 10 bases map to TRBD2. The CDR3 length is 15 residues. Germline-derived CDR1 and CDR2 are SGHNT and YYREEE (reference sequence). Germline trimming cut 0 bases from V and 6 bases from J; bases unmatched to any gene: 3. In DNA, the CDR3 is TGTGCCAGCAGCTTGGGGTCTAGCGGGAGCAATGAGCAGTTCTTC. This gives the protein CASSLGSSGSNEQFF.